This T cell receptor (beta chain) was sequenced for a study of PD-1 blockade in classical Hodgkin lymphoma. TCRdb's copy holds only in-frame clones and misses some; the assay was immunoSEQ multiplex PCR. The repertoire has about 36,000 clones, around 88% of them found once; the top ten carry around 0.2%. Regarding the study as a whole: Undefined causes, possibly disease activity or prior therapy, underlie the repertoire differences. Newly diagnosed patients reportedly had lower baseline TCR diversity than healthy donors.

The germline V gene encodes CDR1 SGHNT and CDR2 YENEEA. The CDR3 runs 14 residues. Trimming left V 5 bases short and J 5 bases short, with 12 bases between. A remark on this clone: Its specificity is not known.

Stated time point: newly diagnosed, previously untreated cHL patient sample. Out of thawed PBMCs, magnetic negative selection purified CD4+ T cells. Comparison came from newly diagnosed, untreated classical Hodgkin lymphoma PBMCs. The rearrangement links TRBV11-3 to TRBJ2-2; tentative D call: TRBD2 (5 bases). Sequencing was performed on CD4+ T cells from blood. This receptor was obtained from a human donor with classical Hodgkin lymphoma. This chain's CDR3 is CASSIISGTGELFF. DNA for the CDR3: TGTGCCAGCAGCATAATAAGCGGAACCGGGGAGCTGTTTTTT.